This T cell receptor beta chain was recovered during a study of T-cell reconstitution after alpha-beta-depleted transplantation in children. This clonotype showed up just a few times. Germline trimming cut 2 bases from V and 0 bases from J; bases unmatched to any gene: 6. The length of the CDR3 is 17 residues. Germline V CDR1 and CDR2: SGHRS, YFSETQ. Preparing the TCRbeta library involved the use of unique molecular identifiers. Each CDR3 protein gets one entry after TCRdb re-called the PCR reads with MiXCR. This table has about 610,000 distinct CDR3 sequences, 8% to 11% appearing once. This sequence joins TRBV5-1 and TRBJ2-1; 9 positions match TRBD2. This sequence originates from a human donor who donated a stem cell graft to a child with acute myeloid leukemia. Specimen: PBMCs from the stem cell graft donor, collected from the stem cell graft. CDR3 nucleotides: TGCGCCAGCAGCTTCGCGGGAGGGGGAAGCTCCTACAATGAGCAGTTCTTC. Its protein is CASSFAGGGSSYNEQFF. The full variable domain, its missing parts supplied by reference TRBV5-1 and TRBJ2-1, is KAGVTQTPRYLIKTRGQQVTLSCSPISGHRSVSWYQQTPGQGLQFLFEYFSETQRNKGNFPGRFSGRQFSNSRSEMNVSTLELGDSALYLCASSFAGGGSSYNEQFFGPGTRLTVL.